These T cell receptor beta chains were read from a single sample in a study of cytomegalovirus exposure and HLA in healthy donors. Sequenced by immunoSEQ multiplex PCR; TCRdb stores in-frame clones only, minus some. The table has 200,000 or so clones, over 80% seen once. The sequencing sample was made of PBMCs. The receptors here all came from a young man in good health and CMV-seronegative. The CDR3 runs from the conserved cysteine through the conserved F or W. D genes are given only for firm matches. Where a row states a size, it is once, few, many or the class of an expanded clone; other rows omit it.

CDR3 protein	CDR3 DNA	clone size	V gene	D gene	J gene
CASTRLAGGGNEQFF	TGCGCCAGCACCCGACTAGCGGGGGGCGGCAATGAGCAGTTCTTC	.	TRBV5-1	TRBD2	TRBJ2-1
CAISESEYEQYF	TGTGCCATCAGTGAGTCAGAGTACGAGCAGTACTTC	.	TRBV10-3	.	TRBJ2-7
CASSAGSDQPQHF	TGTGCCAGCAGTGCGGGGTCAGATCAGCCCCAGCATTTT	.	TRBV6-4	.	TRBJ1-5
CASSLRQPSTDTQYF	TGTGCCAGCAGCTTAAGACAGCCAAGCACAGATACGCAGTATTTT	.	TRBV7-9	.	TRBJ2-3
CASTAGQGASGYTF	TGTGCCAGCACCGCCGGACAGGGGGCCAGTGGCTACACCTTC	.	TRBV6-6	TRBD1	TRBJ1-2
CASSSGSSGSYEQYF	TGCGCCAGCAGCTCGGGGTCTAGCGGGAGTTACGAGCAGTACTTC	.	TRBV5-1	TRBD2	TRBJ2-7
CASSARSGRSDTQYF	TGTGCCAGCAGCGCCCGTAGCGGGAGATCAGATACGCAGTATTTT	.	TRBV11-2	TRBD2	TRBJ2-3
CASSLETGLTDTQYF	TGCGCCAGCAGCTTGGAAACAGGCCTAACAGATACGCAGTATTTT	.	TRBV5-1	.	TRBJ2-3
CASSLETGANEQYF	TGTGCCAGCAGCCTAGAGACAGGGGCGAACGAGCAGTACTTC	once	TRBV4-2	TRBD1	TRBJ2-7
CASSSRLVSGPFEQFF	TGTGCCAGCAGCTCCCGATTAGTTAGCGGGCCTTTTGAGCAGTTCTTC	.	TRBV7-6	TRBD2	TRBJ2-1
CASSPEGGVNEQFF	TGTGCCAGCAGCCCCGAAGGGGGTGTGAATGAGCAGTTCTTC	.	TRBV7-8	.	TRBJ2-1
CASSGPNRAPNYGYTF	TGTGCCAGTAGTGGACCAAACAGGGCCCCTAACTATGGCTACACCTTC	.	TRBV19	.	TRBJ1-2
CASSLDGLASDTQYF	TGTGCCAGCAGCTTAGACGGACTAGCGTCAGATACGCAGTATTTT	.	TRBV7-9	TRBD2	TRBJ2-3
CASSLGGQGERAYEQYF	TGTGCCAGCAGTTTAGGTGGACAGGGGGAAAGGGCCTACGAGCAGTACTTC	.	TRBV7-6	TRBD1	TRBJ2-7
CAGTGFYYGYTF	TGTGCCGGCACGGGGTTTTACTATGGCTACACCTTC	.	TRBV6-4	.	TRBJ1-2
CASSLRGGGNVLEKLFF	TGTGCCAGCAGTTTAAGGGGAGGGGGGAATGTTCTAGAAAAACTGTTTTTT	.	TRBV28	.	TRBJ1-4
CATLRWREDTGELFF	TGTGCCACCCTTCGATGGAGGGAGGACACCGGGGAGCTGTTTTTT	.	TRBV5-4	.	TRBJ2-2
CASGNGGSSSYEQYF	TGTGCCAGCGGAAACGGAGGTTCGAGCTCCTACGAGCAGTACTTC	.	TRBV6-5	.	TRBJ2-7
CSVVETSYNEQFF	TGCAGCGTTGTGGAGACCTCCTACAATGAGCAGTTCTTC	.	TRBV29-1	.	TRBJ2-1
CASSFMAGSYNEQFF	TGTGCCAGCAGTTTTATGGCGGGATCCTACAATGAGCAGTTCTTC	.	TRBV27	.	TRBJ2-1
CASSPFRVGTEAFF	TGTGCCAGCAGCCCATTCAGGGTTGGAACTGAAGCTTTCTTT	.	TRBV6-5	.	TRBJ1-1
CASSEQGASAYEQYF	TGTGCCAGCAGCGAACAGGGGGCGTCCGCCTACGAGCAGTACTTC	.	TRBV28	TRBD1	TRBJ2-7
CSVEWDIGYEQYF	TGCAGCGTTGAATGGGACATAGGCTACGAGCAGTACTTC	.	TRBV29-1	.	TRBJ2-7
CAWSRGGYNSPLHF	TGTGCCTGGAGTAGGGGAGGGTATAATTCACCCCTCCACTTT	.	TRBV30	.	TRBJ1-6
CASSRGGSDGANGLTF	TGCGCCAGCAGCAGAGGGGGCAGCGATGGGGCCAACGGCCTGACTTTC	.	TRBV5-1	TRBD1	TRBJ2-6
CASSLISSGRYETQYF	TGTGCCAGCAGCTTAATTTCTAGCGGGAGATACGAGACCCAGTACTTC	.	TRBV7-8	TRBD2	TRBJ2-5
CASSLVSGATDTQYF	TGTGCCAGCAGCTTAGTTAGCGGGGCCACAGATACGCAGTATTTT	.	TRBV11-2	TRBD2	TRBJ2-3
CASSQEAVTPFEQFF	TGCGCCAGCAGCCAAGAGGCGGTGACCCCCTTTGAGCAGTTCTTC	once	TRBV4-3	.	TRBJ2-1
CASSEGQGETQYF	TGTGCCAGCAGTGAAGGACAGGGGGAGACCCAGTACTTC	.	TRBV6-1	TRBD1	TRBJ2-5
CASSFGTGEPGANVLTF	TGTGCCAGCAGCTTCGGGACAGGGGAGCCCGGGGCCAACGTCCTGACTTTC	.	TRBV7-9	TRBD1	TRBJ2-6
CASSQAAQSYEKLFF	TGCGCCAGCAGCCAAGCGGCACAGTCCTATGAAAAACTGTTTTTT	many	TRBV4-1	.	TRBJ1-4
CASSHGQEKLFF	TGCGCCAGCAGCCACGGACAGGAAAAACTGTTTTTT	.	TRBV10-1	.	TRBJ1-4
CAISESSQGGQYF	TGTGCCATCAGTGAGTCATCGCAGGGTGGTCAGTACTTC	.	TRBV10-3	.	TRBJ2-4
CASSLRGEKLFF	TGTGCCAGCAGCCTCCGGGGGGAAAAACTGTTTTTT	.	TRBV7-6	.	TRBJ1-4
CASSEARFGYTF	TGTGCCAGCAGTGAAGCGAGGTTTGGCTACACCTTC	.	TRBV2	.	TRBJ1-2
CASSFTGVDSPLHF	TGTGCCAGCAGTTTCACGGGTGTGGATTCACCCCTCCACTTT	.	TRBV28	.	TRBJ1-6
CASSRTSSSYSGGAGETQYF	TGCGCCAGCAGCCGCACCTCATCGTCTTATAGCGGGGGGGCCGGAGAGACCCAGTACTTC	.	TRBV4-1	TRBD2	TRBJ2-5
CASRQGGGNTIYF	TGTGCCTCACGACAGGGTGGTGGAAACACCATATATTTT	.	TRBV6-5	TRBD1	TRBJ1-3
CASSEQGAGYQPQHF	TGTGCCAGCAGTGAACAGGGGGCCGGGTATCAGCCCCAGCATTTT	.	TRBV6-1	TRBD1	TRBJ1-5
CASSLEKWADTQYF	TGTGCCAGCAGTCTAGAGAAGTGGGCAGATACGCAGTATTTT	.	TRBV28	.	TRBJ2-3
CASTAGVSDNSPLHF	TGTGCCAGCACCGCGGGGGTGAGCGATAATTCACCCCTCCACTTT	once	TRBV27	.	TRBJ1-6
CASSYDGLAGGRGQFF	TGTGCCAGCAGTTACGACGGACTAGCGGGAGGGAGGGGGCAGTTCTTC	.	TRBV6-6	TRBD2	TRBJ2-1
CASSFGGQRNTEAFF	TGTGCCAGCAGTTTTGGGGGACAGCGGAACACTGAAGCTTTCTTT	.	TRBV28	TRBD1	TRBJ1-1
CASSLGRGKETQYF	TGTGCCAGCAGTTTGGGTCGGGGAAAAGAGACCCAGTACTTC	.	TRBV27	.	TRBJ2-5
CASSHGQGDTGELFF	TGTGCCAGCAGTCATGGACAGGGGGACACCGGGGAGCTGTTTTTT	.	TRBV6-5	TRBD1	TRBJ2-2
CASSLGGDTEAFF	TGCGCCAGCAGCTTGGGGGGGGACACTGAAGCTTTCTTT	.	TRBV5-1	.	TRBJ1-1
CASSELYTEAFF	TGCGCCAGCAGTGAACTGTACACTGAAGCTTTCTTT	.	TRBV10-2	.	TRBJ1-1
CASRQDARVTDTQYF	TGTGCCAGCAGACAGGACGCACGTGTTACAGATACGCAGTATTTT	.	TRBV7-2	.	TRBJ2-3
CASSLTGTGGGQPQHF	TGCGCCAGCAGCCTAACCGGGACAGGGGGCGGGCAGCCCCAGCATTTT	.	TRBV5-1	TRBD1	TRBJ1-5
CASSSRGRGETQYF	TGTGCCAGCAGTTCGAGGGGGCGGGGAGAGACCCAGTACTTC	.	TRBV27	.	TRBJ2-5
CASSSPRVGSGELFF	TGTGCCAGCAGTTCCCCCAGGGTAGGATCCGGGGAGCTGTTTTTT	.	TRBV28	.	TRBJ2-2
CASPPGGPGNQPQHF	TGTGCCAGCCCGCCGGGAGGGCCCGGCAATCAGCCCCAGCATTTT	.	TRBV21-1	.	TRBJ1-5
CASSKTGGDTEAFF	TGTGCCAGCAGTAAGACAGGGGGGGACACTGAAGCTTTCTTT	once	TRBV6-1	TRBD1	TRBJ1-1